The rows below give T cell receptor beta chains drawn from one sample of a study of T-cell reconstitution after alpha-beta-depleted transplantation in children. MiXCR, run by TCRdb on the PCR reads, gives a single entry per CDR3 protein. This table has 90,000 to 100,000 distinct CDR3 sequences, 23% appearing once. This specimen was PBMCs, taken before TCRalphabeta/CD19-depleted stem cell transplant. The receptor source for this set is a boy aged 2 to 10 with acute lymphoblastic leukemia, due to receive a stem cell transplant. Both conserved end residues are part of each CDR3. D genes are given only for firm matches. The listing skips clone size in some rows; elsewhere it reads once, few, many or a size class.

>TRBV4-3|TRBD2|TRBJ2-5|-
TGCGCCAGCAGCCAAGGGCTAGCGGAAGAGACCCAGTACTTC
CASSQGLAEETQYF
>TRBV5-8|-|TRBJ2-1|few
TGTGCCAGCAGCCATGGACCCAATGAGCAGTTCTTC
CASSHGPNEQFF
>TRBV4-1|TRBD1|TRBJ2-2|-
TGCGCCAGCAGCCAATCAATAGGGAGGACAGGGGGTACCGGGGAGCTGTTTTTT
CASSQSIGRTGGTGELFF
>TRBV15|-|TRBJ2-7|many
TGTGCCACCAGCAGAGATTTCAGGGACGAGCAGTACTTC
CATSRDFRDEQYF
>TRBV10-2|-|TRBJ2-7|-
TGCGCCAGCAGTGAGTCGACAACGTACGAGCAGTACTTC
CASSESTTYEQYF
>TRBV10-1|-|TRBJ2-3|few
TGCGCCAGCAGTGATCAGAAGGGGATGGCAGATACGCAGTATTTT
CASSDQKGMADTQYF
>TRBV5-1|TRBD2|TRBJ2-1|-
TGCGCCAGCAGCTCTGGACTAGCGGGAGGGTATGAGCAGTTCTTC
CASSSGLAGGYEQFF
>TRBV4-1|TRBD1|TRBJ1-2|few
TGCGCCAGCAGCCAAGGGACAGGGCGTCCCTATGGCTACACCTTC
CASSQGTGRPYGYTF
>TRBV28|TRBD2|TRBJ2-5|once
TGTGCCAGCAGCCCTGGACTAGCGGAGTCCATGAAGACCCAGTACTTC
CASSPGLAESMKTQYF
>TRBV29-1|-|TRBJ1-3|-
TGCAGCGTTGATTTACGGGGGAGTGGAAACACCATATATTTT
CSVDLRGSGNTIYF
>TRBV7-6|TRBD2|TRBJ2-7|-
TGTGCCAGCAGCTGGACTAGTCTTGGAGAGTACGAGCAGTACTTC
CASSWTSLGEYEQYF
>TRBV29-1|-|TRBJ1-6|-
TGCAGCGTGGCCGGAGGTTATAATTCACCCCTCCACTTT
CSVAGGYNSPLHF
>TRBV5-1|-|TRBJ2-3|-
TGCGCCAACAGCTCCGACTGGTACACAGATACGCAGTATTTT
CANSSDWYTDTQYF
>TRBV11-2|-|TRBJ2-7|-
TGTGCCAGCAGCTTGATCTCCCTCAGGGACGAGCAGTACTTC
CASSLISLRDEQYF
>TRBV6-1|TRBD1|TRBJ1-3|-
TGTGCCAGCAGTCCGGGGGGACAGGTCCTCTCTGGAAACACCATATATTTT
CASSPGGQVLSGNTIYF
>TRBV12-3/TRBV12-4|-|TRBJ1-2|-
TGTGCCAGCAGTTTAGGCAACTATGGCTACACCTTC
CASSLGNYGYTF
>TRBV5-1|TRBD2|TRBJ2-1|many
TGCGCCAGCAGCTTGGTCGCGGGAGTCCGTGAGCAGTTCTTC
CASSLVAGVREQFF
>TRBV20-1|-|TRBJ1-2|few
TGCAGTGCTAGATGGGGATCCGGCTACACCTTC
CSARWGSGYTF
>TRBV19|-|TRBJ2-6|once
TGTGCCAGTAGAAGCAGGGCACTCTCTGGGGCCAACGTCCTGACTTTC
CASRSRALSGANVLTF
>TRBV5-1|TRBD1|TRBJ2-3|-
TGCGCCAGCAGCTTGGAAGGCGGGACAGGAGATACGCAGTATTTT
CASSLEGGTGDTQYF
>TRBV9|TRBD2|TRBJ2-1|-
TGTGCCAGCAGCAGGGGACTAGGAGGCTACAATGAGCAGTTCTTC
CASSRGLGGYNEQFF
>TRBV19|-|TRBJ1-1|-
TGTGCCAGTAGTGTGAGCACTGAAGCTTTCTTT
CASSVSTEAFF
>TRBV5-1|-|TRBJ1-4|-
TGCGCCAGCAGTGAACAAGGCAGGAGAGATGAAAAACTGTTTTTT
CASSEQGRRDEKLFF
>TRBV28|TRBD1|TRBJ1-5|few
TGTGCCAGCAGTTTAGCGGGACAGTATAGCAATCAGCCCCAGCATTTT
CASSLAGQYSNQPQHF
>TRBV5-6|-|TRBJ2-6|-
TGTGCCACCGGGCGGACTGGGGCCAACGTCCTGACTTTC
CATGRTGANVLTF
>TRBV6-2/TRBV6-3|TRBD2|TRBJ2-1|few
TGTGCCAGCATGCGGGAGGTCAATGAGCAGTTCTTC
CASMREVNEQFF
>TRBV5-1|TRBD1|TRBJ1-1|-
TGCGCCAGCAAGACAGGGATGGGGAGAACTGAAGCTTTCTTT
CASKTGMGRTEAFF
>TRBV20-1|-|TRBJ2-3|-
TGCAGTGCTAGGGGGGTCCAGCGGAGGGGGAATACGCAGTATTTT
CSARGVQRRGNTQYF
>TRBV9|-|TRBJ2-5|few
TGTGCCAGCAGCGGCAGAAGCGGAGGATTACAAGAGACCCAGTACTTC
CASSGRSGGLQETQYF
>TRBV19|-|TRBJ2-3|few
TGTGCCAGTAGTATACGGGCGGAGGGGCTCAGAGATACGCAGTATTTT
CASSIRAEGLRDTQYF
>TRBV18|-|TRBJ1-3|few
TGTGCCAGCTCAAGGGAGGCTGGAAACACCATATATTTT
CASSREAGNTIYF
>TRBV2|TRBD2|TRBJ2-7|-
TGTGCCAGCCGACTAGCGGGTCCGTCCTACGAGCAGTACTTC
CASRLAGPSYEQYF
>TRBV7-9|-|TRBJ2-2|-
TGTGCCAGCAGCCAAACTACGATCGGGGAGCTGTTTTTT
CASSQTTIGELFF
>TRBV12-3/TRBV12-4|TRBD1|TRBJ2-3|few
TGTGCCAGCACCGACACAGGGGATAAGGATACGCAGTATTTT
CASTDTGDKDTQYF
>TRBV12-3/TRBV12-4|-|TRBJ1-2|few
TGTGCCAGCAGCGCGAGAGAGGACTATGGCTACACCTTC
CASSAREDYGYTF
>TRBV5-1|-|TRBJ1-5|-
TGCGCCAGCAGCTTAGATGTGGGCGGCAATCAGCCCCAGCATTTT
CASSLDVGGNQPQHF
>TRBV3-1|-|TRBJ2-2|-
TGTGCCAGCAGCCCCAGGGCCCTAGCGAGCACCGGGGAGCTGTTTTTT
CASSPRALASTGELFF
>TRBV20-1|-|TRBJ2-7|-
TGCAGTGCTAGTTTTGGGCGGAGGGGCCTTGGCGAGCAGTACTTC
CSASFGRRGLGEQYF
>TRBV6-1|TRBD2|TRBJ2-7|-
TGTGCCAGCACCGAAACTAGCGGATTCTCCTACGAGCAGTACTTC
CASTETSGFSYEQYF
>TRBV10-2|TRBD1|TRBJ2-7|-
TGCGCCACCGAGACAGGGCACTCCTACGAGCAGTACTTC
CATETGHSYEQYF
>TRBV7-9|-|TRBJ2-6|few
TGTGCCAGCAGCCGGCCGGGCCGGGGGCCTTCCTCTGGGGCCAACGTCCTGACTTTC
CASSRPGRGPSSGANVLTF
>TRBV12-3/TRBV12-4|-|TRBJ2-1|few
TGTGCCAGCAGTTCAAACAAGAAGGGACTCGCCGAGCAGTTCTTC
CASSSNKKGLAEQFF
>TRBV28|TRBD1|TRBJ1-5|-
TGTGCCACCTATTCCGGGACAGGGGTAAGCAATCAGCCCCAGCATTTT
CATYSGTGVSNQPQHF
>TRBV20-1|-|TRBJ1-4|-
TGCAGTGCTAGAGACCACCGGAACGAAAAACTGTTTTTT
CSARDHRNEKLFF
>TRBV10-3|-|TRBJ2-3|few
TGTGCCATCAGTGGGGTGCGTGGCACAGATACGCAGTATTTT
CAISGVRGTDTQYF
>TRBV5-4|-|TRBJ1-1|few
TGTGCCAGCAGCTTTCGAGACTTATCGAACACTGAAGCTTTCTTT
CASSFRDLSNTEAFF
>TRBV28|TRBD1|TRBJ1-4|-
TGTGCCAGCAGTGGAGGACAGGGCCAGAATGAAAAACTGTTTTTT
CASSGGQGQNEKLFF
>TRBV5-6|-|TRBJ2-7|few
TGTGCCAGCAGCTTGAATGCCGGGACATACGAGCAGTACTTC
CASSLNAGTYEQYF
>TRBV9|-|TRBJ1-5|many
TGTGCCAGCAGCGCTGGGGGAGGGGCTGGGAGCAATCAGCCCCAGCATTTT
CASSAGGGAGSNQPQHF
>TRBV6-5|-|TRBJ1-3|few
TGTGCCAGCAGTTACTCGAACAGCCACTCTGGAAACACCATATATTTT
CASSYSNSHSGNTIYF
>TRBV7-9|-|TRBJ1-2|-
TGTGCCATCATTGGGGGGGGCCATAAGACTCCTTACTATGGCTACACCTTC
CAIIGGGHKTPYYGYTF
>TRBV28|TRBD1|TRBJ2-3|few
TGTGCCAGCAAGGGACAGGGTCCGACAGATACGCAGTATTTT
CASKGQGPTDTQYF
>TRBV20-1|TRBD1|TRBJ1-2|few
TGCAGTGCTAGAGATATTGGCCAGGGGGCCAACTATGGCTACACCTTC
CSARDIGQGANYGYTF
>TRBV11-2|-|TRBJ2-5|-
TGTGCCAGCAGCTTATTCTGGCGGGATGAAGAGACCCAGTACTTC
CASSLFWRDEETQYF
>TRBV10-3|-|TRBJ2-1|many
TGTGCCATCAGTGATGGGACTGAATACAATGAGCAGTTCTTC
CAISDGTEYNEQFF
>TRBV29-1|-|TRBJ2-3|-
TGCAGCGTTGACGGAGGGAAAGATACGCAGTATTTT
CSVDGGKDTQYF
>TRBV12-3/TRBV12-4|-|TRBJ1-5|-
TGTACCAGCAGTTTAAGGGGAAAACTCAGGAATAGCAATCAGCCCCAGCATTTT
CTSSLRGKLRNSNQPQHF
>TRBV6-2/TRBV6-3|TRBD2|TRBJ2-1|-
TGTGCCAGCAGTTTTAGCGGGATGACCCATGAGCAGTTCTTC
CASSFSGMTHEQFF
>TRBV12-3/TRBV12-4|TRBD2|TRBJ2-3|-
TGTGCCAGCGCACCTAGCGGAGCTTCCACAGATACGCAGTATTTT
CASAPSGASTDTQYF